The rows below give T cell receptor beta chains drawn from one sample of a study of blood T cell repertoires in COVID-19. Repertoires were generated with immunoSEQ multiplex PCR, while TCRdb's copy carries only in-frame clones and drops some. This sample yields around 270,000 clones, of which approximately 90% are seen a single time; around 0.84% belongs to the top ten. The sample taken for sequencing was peripheral blood. Receptors were obtained from a man aged 25 to 40 with acute or convalescent COVID-19. The CDR3 runs from the conserved cysteine through the conserved F or W. D genes are given only for firm matches. Not all rows give a size; the values are once, few, many and, for expanded clones, a class.

V: TRBV5-6
D: TRBD1
J: TRBJ1-4
size: -
DNA: TGTGCCAGCAGGGGACAGCTTAATGAAAAACTGTTTTTT
CDR3: CASRGQLNEKLFF

V: TRBV29-1
D: TRBD1
J: TRBJ1-6
size: -
DNA: TGCAGCGTTGGGACAGGGATGGGATCACCCCTCCACTTT
CDR3: CSVGTGMGSPLHF

V: TRBV5-4
D: TRBD1
J: TRBJ1-1
size: -
DNA: TGTGCCAGCAGCTCGCAGGGGGGTTCTGATACTGAAGCTTTCTTT
CDR3: CASSSQGGSDTEAFF

V: TRBV9
D: -
J: TRBJ2-1
size: once
DNA: TGTGCCAGCAGCAGAGGTGTGAGGAGCTCCTACAATGAGCAGTTCTTC
CDR3: CASSRGVRSSYNEQFF

V: TRBV6-5
D: -
J: TRBJ2-7
size: -
DNA: TGTGCCAGCAGTTACAGTCCAGGGACAAGGTCCTACGAGCAGTACTTC
CDR3: CASSYSPGTRSYEQYF

V: TRBV7-8
D: -
J: TRBJ2-1
size: -
DNA: TGTGCCAGCAGCTCGCTATTTCCTCAGGGTAGCTCCTACAATGAGCAGTTCTTC
CDR3: CASSSLFPQGSSYNEQFF

V: TRBV6-1
D: TRBD2
J: TRBJ2-1
size: -
DNA: TGTGCCAGCAGTGGCCAAGGACTAGCGGGAAACTACAATGAGCAGTTCTTC
CDR3: CASSGQGLAGNYNEQFF

V: TRBV11-2
D: -
J: TRBJ1-1
size: -
DNA: TGTGCCAGCAGCTTAGCCCGGACTCCTTCGAACACTGAAGCTTTCTTT
CDR3: CASSLARTPSNTEAFF

V: TRBV28
D: -
J: TRBJ1-6
size: -
DNA: TGTGCCAGCAGCACTGGGGGAGGGGCGTATTCACCCCTCCACTTT
CDR3: CASSTGGGAYSPLHF

V: TRBV5-1
D: -
J: TRBJ2-3
size: -
DNA: TGCGCCAGCAGCTTAGCCATAGGGGACACAGATACGCAGTATTTT
CDR3: CASSLAIGDTDTQYF

V: TRBV27
D: -
J: TRBJ2-7
size: -
DNA: TGTGCCAGCAGTCCCCTGACAGAGTTCTACGAGCAGTACTTC
CDR3: CASSPLTEFYEQYF

V: TRBV6-5
D: TRBD2
J: TRBJ2-7
size: -
DNA: TGTGCCAGCAAATTCAGCGGGGGGGCGGACGAGCAGTACTTC
CDR3: CASKFSGGADEQYF

V: TRBV19
D: -
J: TRBJ1-5
size: -
DNA: TGTGCCAGTACACAGGGATATCAGCCCCAGCATTTT
CDR3: CASTQGYQPQHF

V: TRBV7-3
D: -
J: TRBJ2-2
size: once
DNA: TGTGCCAGCAGCCCTGATCAGGGTCCCGGGGAGCTGTTTTTT
CDR3: CASSPDQGPGELFF

V: TRBV3-1/TRBV3-2
D: -
J: TRBJ2-3
size: once
DNA: TGTGCCAGCAGCGGGGTCCAGCGGACGCAGTATTTT
CDR3: CASSGVQRTQYF

V: TRBV9
D: -
J: TRBJ2-7
size: -
DNA: TGTGCCAGCAGCGTAGCAGGGCAGTCCTCCTACGAGCAGTACTTC
CDR3: CASSVAGQSSYEQYF

V: TRBV28
D: -
J: TRBJ1-1
size: -
DNA: TGTGCCAGCAGTGCCATACAGGGACAAGGGCTTAACACTGAAGCTTTCTTT
CDR3: CASSAIQGQGLNTEAFF

V: TRBV12-5
D: -
J: TRBJ1-5
size: -
DNA: TGTGCTAGTGGTTCCATAGATCAGCCCCAGCATTTT
CDR3: CASGSIDQPQHF

V: TRBV7-2
D: -
J: TRBJ1-5
size: -
DNA: TGTGCCAGCAGACTGGACGGAGGTTTTCGGCCCCAGCATTTT
CDR3: CASRLDGGFRPQHF

V: TRBV2
D: TRBD1
J: TRBJ2-7
size: -
DNA: TGTGCCAGCAGGGGACAGGGATACGAGCAGTACTTC
CDR3: CASRGQGYEQYF

V: TRBV18
D: -
J: TRBJ2-4
size: once
DNA: TGTGCCAGCTCATTGGGGGGGCAAAACATTCAGTACTTC
CDR3: CASSLGGQNIQYF

V: TRBV28
D: TRBD2
J: TRBJ2-4
size: -
DNA: TGTGCCAGCAGTTTGAGCGGGACGCTAAACATTCAGTACTTC
CDR3: CASSLSGTLNIQYF

V: TRBV6-5
D: TRBD1
J: TRBJ1-3
size: -
DNA: TGTGCCAGCAGAGAGGGACAGGGGGCTGGAAACACCATATATTTT
CDR3: CASREGQGAGNTIYF

V: TRBV5-1
D: -
J: TRBJ2-2
size: -
DNA: TGCGCCAGCAGCCTAGGACTGACGAACACCGGGGAGCTGTTTTTT
CDR3: CASSLGLTNTGELFF

V: TRBV11-3
D: -
J: TRBJ2-5
size: once
DNA: TGTGCCAGCAGCCCCGGGACATTGGAGACCCAGTACTTC
CDR3: CASSPGTLETQYF

V: TRBV19
D: -
J: TRBJ1-3
size: -
DNA: TGTGCCAGTAGTATGACAAGGGGCTCTGGAAACACCATATATTTT
CDR3: CASSMTRGSGNTIYF

V: TRBV5-1
D: -
J: TRBJ2-2
size: -
DNA: TGCGCCAGCAGCCCACGGGGGACCGGGGAGCTGTTTTTT
CDR3: CASSPRGTGELFF

V: TRBV18
D: TRBD1
J: TRBJ1-1
size: -
DNA: TGTGCCAGCTCGCACTCGGGACAGCAGAACACTGAAGCTTTCTTT
CDR3: CASSHSGQQNTEAFF

V: TRBV5-6
D: -
J: TRBJ2-5
size: -
DNA: TGTGCCAGCAGCTTGGACAGGGCCGAAGAGACCCAGTACTTC
CDR3: CASSLDRAEETQYF

V: TRBV4-2
D: TRBD1
J: TRBJ1-4
size: few
DNA: TGTGCCAGCAGCCGAGACACAGGGGGGGCTGAAAAACTGTTTTTT
CDR3: CASSRDTGGAEKLFF

V: TRBV10-3
D: TRBD1
J: TRBJ1-5
size: -
DNA: TGTGCCATCAGGGGGACAGAAAATCAGCCCCAGCATTTT
CDR3: CAIRGTENQPQHF

V: TRBV28
D: TRBD1
J: TRBJ2-2
size: -
DNA: TGTGCCAGCAGGCCGCAGGGGGCCGGGGGGGAGCTGTTTTTT
CDR3: CASRPQGAGGELFF

V: TRBV5-1
D: TRBD2
J: TRBJ2-5
size: -
DNA: TGCGCCAGCCAAGCGGGGGCGATCCAAGAGACCCAGTACTTC
CDR3: CASQAGAIQETQYF

V: TRBV5-1
D: -
J: TRBJ1-5
size: -
DNA: TGCGCCAGCAGCTTGGGGCTCTATCAGCCCCAGCATTTT
CDR3: CASSLGLYQPQHF

V: TRBV5-4
D: -
J: TRBJ1-2
size: -
DNA: TGTGCCAGCAGCTTACCGGGACTGGATGGCTACACCTTC
CDR3: CASSLPGLDGYTF

V: TRBV3-1/TRBV3-2
D: TRBD1
J: TRBJ1-2
size: -
DNA: TGTGCCAGCAGCCAAGCAGGGGGTTATGGCTACACCTTC
CDR3: CASSQAGGYGYTF

V: TRBV2
D: TRBD1
J: TRBJ1-3
size: few
DNA: TGTGCCAGCAGTGGGACAGGGTACGGAAACACCATATATTTT
CDR3: CASSGTGYGNTIYF

V: TRBV27
D: -
J: TRBJ2-7
size: -
DNA: TGTGCCAGCAGTTTACTGGGGACACCTACTTTCGAGCAGTACTTC
CDR3: CASSLLGTPTFEQYF

V: TRBV28
D: TRBD1
J: TRBJ1-5
size: -
DNA: TGTGCCAGCAGGAACCGACAGGGGGCTCAGCCCCAGCATTTT
CDR3: CASRNRQGAQPQHF

V: TRBV27
D: -
J: TRBJ1-1
size: -
DNA: TGTGCCAGCAGCCGGAGGAGTGCGGAAAATGAAGCTTTCTTT
CDR3: CASSRRSAENEAFF

V: TRBV27
D: TRBD2
J: TRBJ2-7
size: -
DNA: TGTGCCAGCAGTCTATCGGGACTAGCGGAGTACGAGCAGTACTTC
CDR3: CASSLSGLAEYEQYF

V: TRBV14
D: -
J: TRBJ2-1
size: -
DNA: TGTGCCAGCAGCTTTTCAACTTACAATGAGCAGTTCTTC
CDR3: CASSFSTYNEQFF

V: TRBV28
D: -
J: TRBJ1-4
size: -
DNA: TGTGCCAGCAGCCGTCCCTCAGGGGTTCGAGCAACTAATGAAAAACTGTTTTTT
CDR3: CASSRPSGVRATNEKLFF

V: TRBV19
D: TRBD1
J: TRBJ1-3
size: -
DNA: TGTGCCAGCAATTTACAGGGGGCAAGCTCTGGAAACACCATATATTTT
CDR3: CASNLQGASSGNTIYF

V: TRBV12-3/TRBV12-4
D: -
J: TRBJ1-5
size: few
DNA: TGTGCCAGCAGTATAAATCAGCCCCAGCATTTT
CDR3: CASSINQPQHF